The 9 T cell receptor beta chains in this list originate from one sample, sequenced in a study of blood T cell repertoires in COVID-19. TCRdb keeps only in-frame clones here, not all; method: immunoSEQ multiplex PCR. Of 80,000 to 95,000 clones in the sample, 70% to 90% were seen once. Sequenced input: peripheral blood. The receptors were gathered from a woman older than 75 in a cohort sampled during active or convalescent COVID-19.

The V and J genes are TRBV11-3 and TRBJ2-5; D is possibly TRBD2 (5 bases). The V end lost 3 bases, the J end lost 0 bases, and 11 bases lay between the germline ends. The CDR3 runs 15 residues. Germline V lookup: CDR1 SGHNT, CDR2 YENEEA. The CDR3 spells CASSLRAWYQETQYF. In DNA, the CDR3 is TGTGCCAGCAGCTTGCGGGCCTGGTACCAAGAGACCCAGTACTTC. The full variable domain, with the rest looked up from reference TRBV11-3 and TRBJ2-5, is EAGVVQSPRYKIIEKKQPVAFWCNPISGHNTLYWYLQNLGQGPELLIRYENEEAVDDSQLPKDRFSAERLKGVDSTLKIQPAELGDSAVYLCASSLRAWYQETQYFGPGTRLLVL.

This clone was counted between two and nine times. The chain couples TRBV30 to TRBJ1-4; D is uncertain. The germline gives CDR1 GTSNPN, CDR2 SVGIG (reference sequence). Trimming took 6 bases from V and 5 from J, leaving 10 bases between them. CDR3 length: 12 amino acids. CDR3 amino acids: CACSPGNEKLFF. DNA for the CDR3: TGTGCCTGCTCCCCGGGAAATGAAAAACTGTTTTTT.

The chain combines TRBV29-1 with TRBJ1-3; maybe TRBD1 (5 bases). CDR3 length: 13 amino acids. Germline V CDR1 and CDR2: SQVTM, ANQGSEA. V lost 3 bases, J lost 4 bases, and 10 bases lay in between. The CDR3 loop reads CSVDAQGGNTIYF. The CDR3 coding sequence is TGCAGCGTTGATGCCCAGGGAGGAAACACCATATATTTT.

This clone was detected a few times. The chain combines TRBV9 with TRBJ1-5; D unclear. Trimming left V 5 bases short and J 2 bases short, with 5 bases between. The CDR3 consists of 12 residues. Germline lookup yields CDR1 SGDLS and CDR2 YYNGEE. CDR3 coding DNA: TGTGCCAGCAGTAGCGGCAATCAGCCCCAGCATTTT. Translated, it gives CASSSGNQPQHF. Supplemented by reference TRBV9 and TRBJ1-5, the full variable domain reads DSGVTQTPKHLITATGQRVTLRCSPRSGDLSVYWYQQSLDQGLQFLIQYYNGEERAKGNILERFSAQQFPDLHSELNLSSLELGDSALYFCASSSGNQPQHFGDGTRLSIL.

The rearrangement uses TRBV3-1 (or the pseudogene TRBV3-2) and TRBJ2-7, with 11 nucleotides matching TRBD2. The germline V gene encodes CDR1 LGHDT and CDR2 YNNKEL (reference sequence). The CDR3 loop spans 16 amino acids. V shed 3 bases and J 1 base; nucleotides not matched to a gene: 5. The CDR3 region is CASSHRLAGLSYEQYF. Written as DNA, the CDR3 is TGTGCCAGCAGCCACCGACTAGCGGGGTTATCCTACGAGCAGTACTTC.

The V call is TRBV5-1, the J call TRBJ1-1, with TRBD1 matching 8 bases. The CDR3 loop spans 13 amino acids. Germline assignment: CDR1 SGHRS and CDR2 YFSETQ. In DNA, the CDR3 is TGCAGTTCCAAGGACAGGGCGAACACTGAAGCTTTCTTT. It translates to CSSKDRANTEAFF.

The chain recombines TRBV30 with TRBJ1-2, with 7 bases matching TRBD1. The CDR3 consists of 13 residues. Germline V gives CDR1 GTSNPN, CDR2 SVGIG (reference sequence). J lost 3 bases, V lost 6 bases, and 7 bases had no gene match. The CDR3 reads CACRDSKDYGYTF. Here the CDR3 DNA reads TGTGCCTGTCGGGACAGTAAAGACTATGGCTACACCTTC.

The chain links TRBV20-1 to TRBJ2-3, with a possible D match to TRBD2 (5 bases). The length of the CDR3 is 15 residues. Germline CDR1 reads DFQATT; CDR2 reads SNEGSKA (reference sequence). V lost 3 bases to trimming and J lost 0 bases, with 13 bases between them. CDR3 sequence: CSASNSLASTDTQYF. CDR3 coding DNA: TGCAGTGCTAGTAACAGCCTAGCTAGCACAGATACGCAGTATTTT.

The V and J genes are TRBV19 and TRBJ1-2, with a tentative D call TRBD1 (5 bases). Germline values: CDR1 LNHDA, CDR2 SQIVND (reference sequence). V was pared by 3 bases and J by 2 bases, with 13 bases between. The CDR3 contains 15 residues. CDR3 loop: CASSIGGEGNYGYTF. The CDR3 region has the DNA TGTGCCAGTAGTATCGGAGGGGAGGGGAACTATGGCTACACCTTC.